Here is one T cell receptor (beta chain) with its context. The sample carries other DNA sequences with the same CDR3. The data are from a study of T cell responses to AZD1222 COVID-19 vaccine. Libraries were prepared by immunoSEQ multiplex PCR; TCRdb keeps only in-frame clonotypes and omits some of them. Of over 100,000 clones listed, 85% to 95% are singletons. The sequence was obtained from an adult in good health. The sample in question was peripheral blood, obtained on day 0 of AZD1222 vaccination.

This CDR3 is CASSLAGGLNTEAFF. Here the CDR3 DNA reads TGTGCCAGCAGCTTGGCCGGGGGGCTGAACACTGAAGCTTTCTTT. The chain is built from TRBV5-4 and TRBJ1-1, with D perhaps TRBD1 (6 bases). Deletions cut 0 bases from V and 0 bases from J, with 9 bases between. The CDR3 sequence is 15 residues long. Germline lookup yields CDR1 SGHNT and CDR2 YYREEE (reference sequence).